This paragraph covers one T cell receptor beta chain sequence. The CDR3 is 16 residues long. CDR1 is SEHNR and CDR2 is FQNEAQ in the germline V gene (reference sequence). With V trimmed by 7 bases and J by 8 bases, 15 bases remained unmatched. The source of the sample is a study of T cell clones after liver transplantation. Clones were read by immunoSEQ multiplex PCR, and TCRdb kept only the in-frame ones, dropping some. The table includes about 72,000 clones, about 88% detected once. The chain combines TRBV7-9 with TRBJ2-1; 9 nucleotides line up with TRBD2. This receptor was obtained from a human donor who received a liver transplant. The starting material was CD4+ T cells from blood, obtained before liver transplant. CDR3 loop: CASTSSGIALSDEQFF. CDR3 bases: TGTGCCAGCACCTCTAGCGGGATTGCCCTCTCCGATGAGCAGTTCTTC.